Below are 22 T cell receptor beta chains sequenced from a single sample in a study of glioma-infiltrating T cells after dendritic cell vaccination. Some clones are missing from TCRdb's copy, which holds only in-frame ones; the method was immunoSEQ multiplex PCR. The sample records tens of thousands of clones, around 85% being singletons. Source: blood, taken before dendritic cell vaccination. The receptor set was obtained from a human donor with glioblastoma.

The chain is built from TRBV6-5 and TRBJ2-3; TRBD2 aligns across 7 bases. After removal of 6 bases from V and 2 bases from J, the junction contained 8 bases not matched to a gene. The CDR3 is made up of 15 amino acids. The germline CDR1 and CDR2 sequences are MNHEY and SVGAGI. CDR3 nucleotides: TGTGCCAGCAGACCACTAGCGTCACTCACAGATACGCAGTATTTT. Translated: CASRPLASLTDTQYF.

The CDR3 reads CASSWQGYNEQFF. For the CDR3, the DNA is TGCGCCAGCAGCTGGCAGGGGTACAATGAGCAGTTCTTC. This chain joins TRBV5-1 and TRBJ2-1, with D perhaps TRBD1 (6 bases). Germline CDR1 reads SGHRS; CDR2 reads YFSETQ. CDR3 length equals 13 residues. V lost 3 bases and J lost 4, with 8 bases in between.

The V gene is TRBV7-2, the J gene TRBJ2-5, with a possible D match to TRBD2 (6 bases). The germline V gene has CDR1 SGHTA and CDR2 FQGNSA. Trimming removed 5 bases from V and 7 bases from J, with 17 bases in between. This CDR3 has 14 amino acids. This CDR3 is CASSPVTGSGTQYF. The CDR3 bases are TGTGCCAGCAGCCCAGTTACCGGGAGTGGGACCCAGTACTTC.

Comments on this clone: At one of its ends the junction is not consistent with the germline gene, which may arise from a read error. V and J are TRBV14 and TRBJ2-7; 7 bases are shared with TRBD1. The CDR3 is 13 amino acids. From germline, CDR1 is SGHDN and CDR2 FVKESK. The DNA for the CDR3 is TGTGCCAGCAGCCAAAGTCCTGGTGGGACAGAACACTTC. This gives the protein CASSQSPGGTEHF.

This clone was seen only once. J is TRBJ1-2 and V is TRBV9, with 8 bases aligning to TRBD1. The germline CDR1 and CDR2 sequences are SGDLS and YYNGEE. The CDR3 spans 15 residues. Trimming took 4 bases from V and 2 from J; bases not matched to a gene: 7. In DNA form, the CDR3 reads TGTGCCAGCAGCCCTACCGGGACAGGAAACTATGGCTACACCTTC. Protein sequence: CASSPTGTGNYGYTF.

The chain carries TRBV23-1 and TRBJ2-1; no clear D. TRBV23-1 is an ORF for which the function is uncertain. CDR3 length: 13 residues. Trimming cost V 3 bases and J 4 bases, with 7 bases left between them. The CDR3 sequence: CASSHRIYNEQFF. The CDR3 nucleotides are TGCGCCAGCAGTCACAGGATTTACAATGAGCAGTTCTTC.

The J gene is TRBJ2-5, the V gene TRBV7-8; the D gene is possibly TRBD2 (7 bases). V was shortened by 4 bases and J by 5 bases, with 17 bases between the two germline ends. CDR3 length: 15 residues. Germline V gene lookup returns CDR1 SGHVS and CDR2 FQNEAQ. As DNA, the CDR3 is TGTGCCAGCAGCTACGGTTTCGGGGGGCCGGAGACCCAGTACTTC. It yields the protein CASSYGFGGPETQYF.

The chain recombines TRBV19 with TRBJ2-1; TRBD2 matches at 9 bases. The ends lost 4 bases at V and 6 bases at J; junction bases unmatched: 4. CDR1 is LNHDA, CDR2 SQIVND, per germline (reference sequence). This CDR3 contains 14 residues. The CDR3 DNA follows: TGTGCCAGTAGTAGGTCTAGCGGGGTCAATGAGCAGTTCTTC. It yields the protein CASSRSSGVNEQFF.

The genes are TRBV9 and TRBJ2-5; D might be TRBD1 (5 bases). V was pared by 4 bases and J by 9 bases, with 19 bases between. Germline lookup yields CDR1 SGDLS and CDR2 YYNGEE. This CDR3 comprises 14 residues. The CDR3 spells CASSPLGQGGAQYF. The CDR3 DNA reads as TGTGCCAGCAGCCCTCTGGGGCAGGGTGGGGCCCAGTACTTC.

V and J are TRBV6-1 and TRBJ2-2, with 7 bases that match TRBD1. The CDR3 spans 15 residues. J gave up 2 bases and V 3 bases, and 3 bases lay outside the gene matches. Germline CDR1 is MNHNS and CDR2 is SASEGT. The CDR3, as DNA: TGTGCCAGCAGTGATTGGGACAGCAACACCGGGGAGCTGTTTTTT. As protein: CASSDWDSNTGELFF.

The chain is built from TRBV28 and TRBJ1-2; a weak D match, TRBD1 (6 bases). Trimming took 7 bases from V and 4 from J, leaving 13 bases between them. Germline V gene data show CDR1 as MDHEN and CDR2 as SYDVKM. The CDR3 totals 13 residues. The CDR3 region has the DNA TGTGCCAGCACCTGGACAGACTCCTATGGCTACACCTTC. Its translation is CASTWTDSYGYTF.

Here the CDR3 reads CASSQVNRLYGYTF. The CDR3 DNA reads as TGTGCCAGCAGCCAAGTCAACAGGCTATATGGCTACACCTTC. This chain uses TRBV14 with TRBJ1-2; tentatively, D is TRBD1 (5 bases). The CDR3 consists of 14 residues. Germline loops: CDR1 SGHDN, CDR2 FVKESK. Trimming took 1 base from V and 5 from J, leaving 11 bases between them.

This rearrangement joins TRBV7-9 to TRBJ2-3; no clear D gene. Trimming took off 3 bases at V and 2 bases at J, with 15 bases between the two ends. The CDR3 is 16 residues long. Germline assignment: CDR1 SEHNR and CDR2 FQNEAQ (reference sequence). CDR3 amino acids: CASSFLLDTYTDTQYF. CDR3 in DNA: TGTGCCAGCAGCTTTCTCCTAGATACTTACACAGATACGCAGTATTTT. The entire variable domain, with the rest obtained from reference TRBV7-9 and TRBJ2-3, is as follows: DTGVSQNPRHKITKRGQNVTFRCDPISEHNRLYWYRQTLGQGPEFLTYFQNEAQLEKSRLLSDRFSAERPKGSFSTLEIQRTEQGDSAMYLCASSFLLDTYTDTQYFGPGTRLTVL.

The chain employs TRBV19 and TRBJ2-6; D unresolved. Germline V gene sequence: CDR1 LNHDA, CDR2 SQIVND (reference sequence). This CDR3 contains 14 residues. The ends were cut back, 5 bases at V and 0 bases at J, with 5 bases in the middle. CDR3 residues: CASSVHSGANVLTF. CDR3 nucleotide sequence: TGTGCCAGTAGTGTCCACTCTGGGGCCAACGTCCTGACTTTC.

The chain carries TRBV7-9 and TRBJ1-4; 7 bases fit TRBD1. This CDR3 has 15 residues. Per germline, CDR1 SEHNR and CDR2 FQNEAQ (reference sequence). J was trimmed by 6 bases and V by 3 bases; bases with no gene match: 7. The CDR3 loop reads CASSFSGGGDEKLFF. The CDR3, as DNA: TGTGCCAGCAGCTTCTCAGGGGGAGGCGATGAAAAACTGTTTTTT. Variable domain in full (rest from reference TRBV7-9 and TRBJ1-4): DTGVSQNPRHKITKRGQNVTFRCDPISEHNRLYWYRQTLGQGPEFLTYFQNEAQLEKSRLLSDRFSAERPKGSFSTLEIQRTEQGDSAMYLCASSFSGGGDEKLFFGSGTQLSVL.

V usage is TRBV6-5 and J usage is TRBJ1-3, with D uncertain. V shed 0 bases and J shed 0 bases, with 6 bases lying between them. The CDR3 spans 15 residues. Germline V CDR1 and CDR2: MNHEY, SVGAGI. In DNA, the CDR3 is TGTGCCAGCAGTTACTCGGCAAGCTCTGGAAACACCATATATTTT. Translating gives CASSYSASSGNTIYF.

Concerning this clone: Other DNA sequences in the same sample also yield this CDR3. CDR3: CASSPGGLAGGYEQYF. The CDR3, as DNA: TGTGCCAGCAGCCCCGGGGGACTAGCGGGAGGCTACGAGCAGTACTTC. The gene calls are TRBV5-4 and TRBJ2-7; 15 bases are a match to TRBD2. Trimming at V came to 4 bases and at J to 3 bases, leaving 5 bases not matched to a gene. Per germline, CDR1 SGHNT and CDR2 YYREEE (reference sequence). CDR3 length: 16 amino acids.

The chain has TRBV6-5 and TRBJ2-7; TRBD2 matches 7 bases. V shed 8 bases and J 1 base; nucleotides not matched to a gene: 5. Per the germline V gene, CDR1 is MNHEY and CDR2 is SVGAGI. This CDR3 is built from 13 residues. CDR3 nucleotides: TGTGCCAGCCGGGGGGTAGAGTCCTACGAGCAGTACTTC. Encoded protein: CASRGVESYEQYF.

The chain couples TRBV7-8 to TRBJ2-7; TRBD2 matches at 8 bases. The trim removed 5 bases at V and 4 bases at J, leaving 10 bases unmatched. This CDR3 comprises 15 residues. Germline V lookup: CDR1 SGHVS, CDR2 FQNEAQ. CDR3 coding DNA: TGTGCCAGCAGCGCTCGCCAGCGGGGGTCTTACGAGCAGTACTTC. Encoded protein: CASSARQRGSYEQYF.

In DNA form, the CDR3 reads TGCGCCAGCAGAGAGAACAGGGCCTCGAGGACTGAAGCTTTCTTT. Translation: CASRENRASRTEAFF. The rearrangement uses TRBV10-2 and TRBJ1-1, with D possibly matching TRBD1 (6 bases). V lost 6 bases to trimming and J lost 5 bases, with 19 bases between them. Germline V gene data show CDR1 as WSHSY and CDR2 as SAAADI. The CDR3 loop spans 15 amino acids.

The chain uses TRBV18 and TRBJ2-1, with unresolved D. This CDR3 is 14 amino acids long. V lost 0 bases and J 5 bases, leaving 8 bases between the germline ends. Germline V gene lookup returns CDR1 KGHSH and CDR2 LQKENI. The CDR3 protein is CASSPPVVNNEQFF. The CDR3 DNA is TGTGCCAGCTCACCACCTGTAGTTAACAATGAGCAGTTCTTC.

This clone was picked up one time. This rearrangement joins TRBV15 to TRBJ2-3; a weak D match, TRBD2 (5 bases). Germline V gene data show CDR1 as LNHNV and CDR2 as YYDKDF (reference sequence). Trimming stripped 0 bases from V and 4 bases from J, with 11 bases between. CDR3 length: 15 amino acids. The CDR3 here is CATSREVRGADTQYF. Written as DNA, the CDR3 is TGTGCCACCAGCAGAGAGGTCCGGGGAGCAGATACGCAGTATTTT.